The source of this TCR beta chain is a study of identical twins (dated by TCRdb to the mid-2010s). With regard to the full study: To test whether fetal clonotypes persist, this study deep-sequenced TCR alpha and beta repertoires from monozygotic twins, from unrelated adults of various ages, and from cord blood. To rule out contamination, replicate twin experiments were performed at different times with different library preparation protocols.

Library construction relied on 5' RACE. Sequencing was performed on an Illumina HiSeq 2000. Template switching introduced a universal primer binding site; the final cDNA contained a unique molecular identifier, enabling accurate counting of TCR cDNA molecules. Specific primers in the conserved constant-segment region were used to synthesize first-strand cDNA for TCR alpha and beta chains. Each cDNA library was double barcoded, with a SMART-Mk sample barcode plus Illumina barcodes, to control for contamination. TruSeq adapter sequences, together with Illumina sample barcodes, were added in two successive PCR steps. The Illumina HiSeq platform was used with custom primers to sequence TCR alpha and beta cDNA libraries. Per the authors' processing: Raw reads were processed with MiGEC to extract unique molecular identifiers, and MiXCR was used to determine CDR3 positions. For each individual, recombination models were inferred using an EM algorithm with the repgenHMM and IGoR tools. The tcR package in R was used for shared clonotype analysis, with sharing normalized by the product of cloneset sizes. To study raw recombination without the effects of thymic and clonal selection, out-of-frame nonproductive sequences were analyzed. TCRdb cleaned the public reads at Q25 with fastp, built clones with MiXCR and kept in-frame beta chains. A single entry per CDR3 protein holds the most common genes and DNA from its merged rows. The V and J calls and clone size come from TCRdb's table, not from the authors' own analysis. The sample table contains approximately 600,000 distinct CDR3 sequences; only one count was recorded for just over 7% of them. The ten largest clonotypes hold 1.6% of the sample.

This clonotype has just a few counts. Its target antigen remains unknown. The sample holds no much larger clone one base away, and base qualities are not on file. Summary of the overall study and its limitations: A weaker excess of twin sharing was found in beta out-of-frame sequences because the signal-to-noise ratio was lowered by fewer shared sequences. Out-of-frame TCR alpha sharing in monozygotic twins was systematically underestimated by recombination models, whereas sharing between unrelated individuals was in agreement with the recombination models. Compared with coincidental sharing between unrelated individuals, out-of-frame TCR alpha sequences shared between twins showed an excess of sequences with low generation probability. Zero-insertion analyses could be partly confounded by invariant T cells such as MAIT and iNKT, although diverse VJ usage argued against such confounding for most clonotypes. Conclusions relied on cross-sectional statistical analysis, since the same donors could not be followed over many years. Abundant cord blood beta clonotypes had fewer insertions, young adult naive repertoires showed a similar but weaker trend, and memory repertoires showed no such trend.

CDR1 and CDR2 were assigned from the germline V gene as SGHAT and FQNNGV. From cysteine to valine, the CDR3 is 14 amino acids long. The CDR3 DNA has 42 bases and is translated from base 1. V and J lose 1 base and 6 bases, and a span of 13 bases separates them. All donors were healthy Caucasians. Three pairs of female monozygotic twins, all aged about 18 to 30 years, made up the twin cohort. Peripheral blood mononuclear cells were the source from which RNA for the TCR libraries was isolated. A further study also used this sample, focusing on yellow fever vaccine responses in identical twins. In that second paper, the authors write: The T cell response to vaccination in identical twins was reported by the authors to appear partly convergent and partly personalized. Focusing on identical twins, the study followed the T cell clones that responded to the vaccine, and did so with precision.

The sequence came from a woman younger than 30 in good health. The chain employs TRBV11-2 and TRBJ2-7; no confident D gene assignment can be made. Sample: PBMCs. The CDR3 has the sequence CASSLVDGPIEQYV. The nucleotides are TGTGCCAGCAGCTTAGTAGACGGACCAATCGAGCAGTACGTC.